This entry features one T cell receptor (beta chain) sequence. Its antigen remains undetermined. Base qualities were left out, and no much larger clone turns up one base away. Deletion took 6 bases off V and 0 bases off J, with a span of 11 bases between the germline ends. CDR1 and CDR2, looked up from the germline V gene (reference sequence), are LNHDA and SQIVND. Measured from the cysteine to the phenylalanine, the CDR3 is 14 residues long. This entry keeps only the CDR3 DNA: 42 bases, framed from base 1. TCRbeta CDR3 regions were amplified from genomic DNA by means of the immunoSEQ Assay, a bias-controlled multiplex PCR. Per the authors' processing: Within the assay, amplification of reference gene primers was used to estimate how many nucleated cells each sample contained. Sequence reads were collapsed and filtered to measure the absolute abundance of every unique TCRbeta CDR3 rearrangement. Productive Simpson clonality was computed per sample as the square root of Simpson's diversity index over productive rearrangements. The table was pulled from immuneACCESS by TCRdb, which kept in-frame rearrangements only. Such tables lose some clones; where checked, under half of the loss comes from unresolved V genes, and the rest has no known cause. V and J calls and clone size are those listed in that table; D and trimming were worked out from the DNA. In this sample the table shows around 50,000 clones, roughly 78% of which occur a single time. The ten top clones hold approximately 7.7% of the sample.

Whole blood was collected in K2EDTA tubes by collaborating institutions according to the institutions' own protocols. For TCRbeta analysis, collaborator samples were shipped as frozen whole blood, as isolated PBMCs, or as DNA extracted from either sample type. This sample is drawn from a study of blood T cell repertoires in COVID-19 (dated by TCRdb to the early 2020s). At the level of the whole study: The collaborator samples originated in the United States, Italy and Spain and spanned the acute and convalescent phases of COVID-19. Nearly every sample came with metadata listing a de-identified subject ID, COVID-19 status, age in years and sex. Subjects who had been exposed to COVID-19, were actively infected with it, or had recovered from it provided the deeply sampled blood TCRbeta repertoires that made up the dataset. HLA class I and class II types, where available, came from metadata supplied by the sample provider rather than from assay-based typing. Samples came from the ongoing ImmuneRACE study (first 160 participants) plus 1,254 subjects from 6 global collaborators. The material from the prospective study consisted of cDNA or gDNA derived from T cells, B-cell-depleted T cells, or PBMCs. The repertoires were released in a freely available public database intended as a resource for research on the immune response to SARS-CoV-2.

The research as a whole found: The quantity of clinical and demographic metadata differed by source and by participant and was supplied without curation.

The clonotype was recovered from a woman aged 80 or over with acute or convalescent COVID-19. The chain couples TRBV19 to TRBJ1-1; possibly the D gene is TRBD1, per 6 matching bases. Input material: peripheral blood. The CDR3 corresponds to CASRADRLNTEAFF. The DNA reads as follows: TGTGCCAGTAGGGCAGACAGGCTGAACACTGAAGCTTTCTTT.